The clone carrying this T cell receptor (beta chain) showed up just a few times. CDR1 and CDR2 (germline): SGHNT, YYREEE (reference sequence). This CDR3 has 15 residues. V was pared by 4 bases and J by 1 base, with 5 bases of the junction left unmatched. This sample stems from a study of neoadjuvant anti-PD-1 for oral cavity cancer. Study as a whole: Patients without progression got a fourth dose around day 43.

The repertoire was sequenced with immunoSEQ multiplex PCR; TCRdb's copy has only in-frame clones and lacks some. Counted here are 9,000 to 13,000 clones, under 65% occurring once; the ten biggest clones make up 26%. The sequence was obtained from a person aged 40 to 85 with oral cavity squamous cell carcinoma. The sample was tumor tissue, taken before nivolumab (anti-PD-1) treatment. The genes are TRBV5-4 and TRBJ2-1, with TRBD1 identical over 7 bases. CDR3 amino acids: CASSNAGGSYNEQFF. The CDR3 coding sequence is TGTGCCAGCAGCAACGCAGGGGGTTCCTACAATGAGCAGTTCTTC. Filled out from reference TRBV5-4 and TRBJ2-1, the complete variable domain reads ETGVTQSPTHLIKTRGQQVTLRCSSQSGHNTVSWYQQALGQGPQFIFQYYREEENGRGNFPPRFSGLQFPNYSSELNVNALELDDSALYLCASSNAGGSYNEQFFGPGTRLTVL.